The 12 T cell receptor beta chains presented below share a single source sample, sequenced in a study of shared clonotypes between healthy human individuals (dated by TCRdb to about 2020). Libraries were prepared through the immunoSEQ multiplex PCR assay. TCRdb carries this immuneACCESS record with in-frame sequences only. Its versions omit some clonotypes, under half of them owing to an unresolved V gene in the studies checked, with the rest unexplained. The table for this sample lists about 870,000 clones; around 93% of them were counted only once. The ten largest clones represent around 24% of the sample. CD8 naive samples were obtained by positive selection for CCR7 among CD45RO-negative cells, yielding a CD45RA+CCR7+ population from which TemRA cells were excluded. The sample taken for sequencing was naive CD8+ T cells sorted from blood. The sample's cell subset or site label, decoded: CD45RA+CCR7+. The receptors here all came from a man under 40 in good health.

The chain employs TRBV7-9 and TRBJ2-7, with TRBD2 identical over 7 bases. The CDR3 consists of 15 residues. Germline assignment: CDR1 SEHNR and CDR2 FQNEAQ (reference sequence). V lost 2 bases, J lost 0 bases, and 4 bases stayed unmatched. This CDR3 reads CASSLNPSGSYEQYF. The CDR3 bases are TGTGCCAGCAGCTTAAATCCTAGCGGCTCCTACGAGCAGTACTTC. Filled out from reference TRBV7-9 and TRBJ2-7, the complete variable domain reads DTGVSQNPRHKITKRGQNVTFRCDPISEHNRLYWYRQTLGQGPEFLTYFQNEAQLEKSRLLSDRFSAERPKGSFSTLEIQRTEQGDSAMYLCASSLNPSGSYEQYFGPGTRLTVT.

The chain is built from TRBV28 and TRBJ2-5; 9 bases are a match to TRBD1. The CDR3 runs to 18 residues. V lost 3 bases to trimming and J lost 5 bases; unmatched junction nucleotides: 16. Germline V gene sequence: CDR1 MDHEN, CDR2 SYDVKM. CDR3 in DNA: TGTGCCAGCAGTTTGGGACAGGGCTTTTGGGTCGGGGGGGAGACCCAGTACTTC. It specifies CASSLGQGFWVGGETQYF.

The chain's CDR3 is CASSQTPEAAFSTDTQYF. CDR3 DNA sequence: TGTGCCAGCAGCCAAACGCCGGAGGCAGCTTTTAGCACAGATACGCAGTATTTT. J is TRBJ2-3 and V is TRBV9, with D perhaps matching TRBD2 (5 bases). Germline loops: CDR1 SGDLS, CDR2 YYNGEE. Trimming removed 4 bases at V and 0 bases at J, with 21 bases between. The CDR3 runs 18 residues.

The chain carries TRBV27 and TRBJ2-1; 10 bases align to TRBD2. In germline, CDR1 is MNHEY, CDR2 SMNVEV (reference sequence). The J segment lost 8 bases and the V segment lost 3 bases, leaving 4 bases of the junction unmatched. The CDR3 loop spans 14 amino acids. CDR3 loop: CASSFLAGAHEQFF. DNA of the CDR3: TGTGCCAGCAGTTTTCTAGCGGGAGCTCATGAGCAGTTCTTC.

This clone was seen a single time. The CDR3 is CASSPGAGEGTDTQYF. The CDR3 DNA reads as TGTGCCAGCAGCCCCGGTGCCGGGGAGGGCACAGATACGCAGTATTTT. The chain recombines TRBV7-9 with TRBJ2-3; TRBD2 might be the D (6 bases). This CDR3 has 16 amino acids. V was cut by 5 bases and J by 1 base, with 16 bases left in between. The germline V gene encodes CDR1 SEHNR and CDR2 FQNEAQ (reference sequence).

The V gene is TRBV25-1, the J gene TRBJ2-7; 8 nucleotides match TRBD2. The CDR3 extends over 13 amino acids. CDR1 is MGHDK, CDR2 SYGVNS, per germline. V gave up 6 bases and J gave up 1 base; unmatched junction bases: 2. CDR3 loop: CASRKRESYEQYF. In DNA form, the CDR3 reads TGTGCCAGCAGGAAGCGGGAGTCCTACGAGCAGTACTTC.

The CDR3 DNA is TGTGCCAGCAGCTTGGGACGGGAGATCCAGATTAGCACAGATACGCAGTATTTT. Residues: CASSLGREIQISTDTQYF. The V call is TRBV7-8, the J call TRBJ2-3; tentative D call: TRBD2 (6 bases). Germline V gene lookup returns CDR1 SGHVS and CDR2 FQNEAQ. The CDR3 length is 18 residues. V was cut by 3 bases and J by 0 bases, with 19 bases left in between.

This clone showed up just a few times. The chain carries TRBV5-1 and TRBJ2-4, with D hard to call. V lost 2 bases and J lost 1, with 4 bases in between. The length of the CDR3 is 13 residues. The germline V gene has CDR1 SGHRS and CDR2 YFSETQ. The CDR3, as DNA: TGCGCCAGCAGCTTAGAGGCCAAAAACATTCAGTACTTC. It specifies CASSLEAKNIQYF.

The rearrangement uses TRBV6-6 and TRBJ2-1; 10 bases line up with TRBD2. The germline gives CDR1 MNHNY, CDR2 SVGAGI (reference sequence). The CDR3 is 16 amino acids. The J segment lost 3 bases and the V segment lost 6 bases, leaving 8 bases of the junction unmatched. The CDR3 DNA sequence: TGTGCCAGCAGGCCCCTAGCGGGAGAAAACTACAATGAGCAGTTCTTC. It translates to CASRPLAGENYNEQFF.

The chain uses TRBV27 and TRBJ1-1; TRBD1 agrees at 9 bases. V was clipped by 2 bases and J by 5 bases; unmatched bases: 6. The CDR3 is 15 amino acids. CDR1 MNHEY and CDR2 SMNVEV come from the germline V gene (reference sequence). For the CDR3, the DNA is TGTGCCAGCAGTTTAGTGGGGACAGGGCTGACTGAAGCTTTCTTT. Translating it yields CASSLVGTGLTEAFF.

This chain connects TRBV7-9 to TRBJ1-5, with 7 bases that match TRBD1. With 5 bases clipped from V and 6 bases from J, the junction kept 10 bases outside the gene matches. Per germline, CDR1 SEHNR and CDR2 FQNEAQ (reference sequence). The CDR3 covers 15 residues. The CDR3 sequence: CASSDLGQEGQPQHF. Written as DNA, the CDR3 is TGTGCCAGCAGCGACCTTGGACAGGAGGGTCAGCCCCAGCATTTT.

This clone was observed once. The chain links TRBV6-6 to TRBJ2-5; D is unresolved. The germline V gene has CDR1 MNHNY and CDR2 SVGAGI (reference sequence). The CDR3 runs 16 residues. The V end lost 0 bases, the J end lost 5 bases, and 16 bases lay between the germline ends. CDR3 DNA: TGTGCCAGCAGTTACTCCCGATCCCGAGTCGGGGAGACCCAGTACTTC. Translated: CASSYSRSRVGETQYF.